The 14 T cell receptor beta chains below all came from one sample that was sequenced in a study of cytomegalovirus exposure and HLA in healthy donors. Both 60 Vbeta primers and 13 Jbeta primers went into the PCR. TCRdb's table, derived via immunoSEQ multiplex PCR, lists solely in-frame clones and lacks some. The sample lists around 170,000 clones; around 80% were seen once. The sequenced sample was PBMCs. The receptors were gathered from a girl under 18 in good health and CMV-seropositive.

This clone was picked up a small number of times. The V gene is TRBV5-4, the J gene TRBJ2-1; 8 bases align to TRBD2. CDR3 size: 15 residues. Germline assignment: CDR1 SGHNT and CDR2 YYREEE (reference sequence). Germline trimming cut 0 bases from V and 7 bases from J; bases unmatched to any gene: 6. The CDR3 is CASSLGLAGRNEQFF. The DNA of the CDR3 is TGTGCCAGCAGCTTGGGATTAGCGGGGAGGAATGAGCAGTTCTTC.

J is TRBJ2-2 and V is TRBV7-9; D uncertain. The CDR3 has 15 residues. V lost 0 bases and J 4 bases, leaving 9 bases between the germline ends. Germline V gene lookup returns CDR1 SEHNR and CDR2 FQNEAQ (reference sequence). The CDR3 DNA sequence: TGTGCCAGCAGCTTAGCGGTGGCTTCCACCGGGGAGCTGTTTTTT. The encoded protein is CASSLAVASTGELFF.

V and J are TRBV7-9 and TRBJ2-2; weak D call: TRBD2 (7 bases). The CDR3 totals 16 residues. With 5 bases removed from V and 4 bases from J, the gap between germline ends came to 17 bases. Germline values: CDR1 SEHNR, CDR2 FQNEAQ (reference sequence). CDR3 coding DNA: TGTGCCAGCAGCCTGCGGGGGACACCTCTCACCGGGGAGCTGTTTTTT. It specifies CASSLRGTPLTGELFF.

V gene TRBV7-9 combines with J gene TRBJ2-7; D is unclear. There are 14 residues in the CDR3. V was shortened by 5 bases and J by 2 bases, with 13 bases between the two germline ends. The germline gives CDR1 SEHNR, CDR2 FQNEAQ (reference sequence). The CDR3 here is CASSRVQVTYEQYF. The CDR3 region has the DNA TGTGCCAGCAGCCGAGTCCAGGTGACCTACGAGCAGTACTTC.

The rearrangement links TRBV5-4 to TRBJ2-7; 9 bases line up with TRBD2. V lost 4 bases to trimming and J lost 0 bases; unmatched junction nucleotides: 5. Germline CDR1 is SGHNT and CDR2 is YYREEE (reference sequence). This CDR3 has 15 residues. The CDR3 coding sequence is TGTGCCAGCAGCGAGTTAGCGGGAGTCTCCTACGAGCAGTACTTC. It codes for CASSELAGVSYEQYF.

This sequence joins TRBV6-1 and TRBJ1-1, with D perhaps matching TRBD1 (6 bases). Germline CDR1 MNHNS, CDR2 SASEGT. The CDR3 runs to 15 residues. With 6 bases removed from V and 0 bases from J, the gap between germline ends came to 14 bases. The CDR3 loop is CASRPGTLMNTEAFF. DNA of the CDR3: TGTGCCAGCAGACCCGGGACACTTATGAACACTGAAGCTTTCTTT.

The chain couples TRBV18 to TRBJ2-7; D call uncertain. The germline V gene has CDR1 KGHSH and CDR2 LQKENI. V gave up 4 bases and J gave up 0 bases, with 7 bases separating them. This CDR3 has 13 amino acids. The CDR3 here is CASSLSSSYEQYF. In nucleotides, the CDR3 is TGTGCCAGCTCACTGTCTAGCTCCTACGAGCAGTACTTC.

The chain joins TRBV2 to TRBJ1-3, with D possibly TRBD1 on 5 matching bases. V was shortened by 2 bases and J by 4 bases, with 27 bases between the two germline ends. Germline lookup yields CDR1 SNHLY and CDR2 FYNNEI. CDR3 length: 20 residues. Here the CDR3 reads CASSESLFRAQRETGNTIYF. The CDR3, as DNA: TGTGCCAGCAGTGAAAGCCTTTTCAGGGCCCAACGCGAGACCGGAAACACCATATATTTT.

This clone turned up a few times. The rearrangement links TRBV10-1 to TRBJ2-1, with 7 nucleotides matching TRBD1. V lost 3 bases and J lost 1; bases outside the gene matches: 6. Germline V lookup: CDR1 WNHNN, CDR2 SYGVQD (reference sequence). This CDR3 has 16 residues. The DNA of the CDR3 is TGCGCCAGCAGTGATATTGGCAGGGGGTCCTACAATGAGCAGTTCTTC. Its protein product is CASSDIGRGSYNEQFF.

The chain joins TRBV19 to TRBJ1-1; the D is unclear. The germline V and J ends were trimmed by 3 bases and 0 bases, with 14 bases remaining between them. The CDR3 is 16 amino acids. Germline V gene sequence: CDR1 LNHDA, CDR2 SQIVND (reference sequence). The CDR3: CASSMDRGTMNTEAFF. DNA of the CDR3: TGTGCCAGTAGTATGGATCGGGGAACGATGAACACTGAAGCTTTCTTT. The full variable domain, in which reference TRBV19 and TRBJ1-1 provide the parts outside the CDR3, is DGGITQSPKYLFRKEGQNVTLSCEQNLNHDAMYWYRQDPGQGLRLIYYSQIVNDFQKGDIAEGYSVSREKKESFPLTVTSAQKNPTAFYLCASSMDRGTMNTEAFFGQGTRLTVV.

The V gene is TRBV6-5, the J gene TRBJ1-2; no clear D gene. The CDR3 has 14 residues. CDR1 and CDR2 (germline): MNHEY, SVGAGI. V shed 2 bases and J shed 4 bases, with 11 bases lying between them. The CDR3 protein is CASSYSGDGYGYTF. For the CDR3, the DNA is TGTGCCAGCAGTTACAGCGGAGATGGCTATGGCTACACCTTC.

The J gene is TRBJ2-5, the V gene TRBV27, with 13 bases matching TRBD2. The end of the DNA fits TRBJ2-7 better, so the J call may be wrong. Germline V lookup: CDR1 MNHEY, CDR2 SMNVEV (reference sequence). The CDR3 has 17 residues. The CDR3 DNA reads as TGTGCCAGCAGTTTATGGACTAGCGGGAGCCGCTCCTACGAGCAGTACTTC. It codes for CASSLWTSGSRSYEQYF.

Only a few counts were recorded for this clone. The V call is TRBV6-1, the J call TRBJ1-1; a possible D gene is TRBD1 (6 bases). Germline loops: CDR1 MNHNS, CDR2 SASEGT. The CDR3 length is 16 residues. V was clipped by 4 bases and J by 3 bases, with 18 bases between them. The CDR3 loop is CASSGGIGQSDTEAFF. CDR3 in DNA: TGTGCCAGCAGTGGGGGGATTGGACAGTCAGACACTGAAGCTTTCTTT.

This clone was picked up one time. The CDR3 spells CASSEVGLDEQFF. In nucleotides, the CDR3 is TGCGCCAGCAGTGAAGTCGGTTTGGATGAGCAGTTCTTC. The V and J genes are TRBV10-2 and TRBJ2-1; D not certain. Germline-derived CDR1 and CDR2 are WSHSY and SAAADI. This CDR3 is 13 amino acids long. Trimming cost V 3 bases and J 8 bases, with 11 bases left between them.